This T cell receptor beta chain was sequenced for a study of response to subunit inactivated influenza vaccine listed by TCRdb under 2018. In terms of the full investigation: Deep quantitative T cell receptor repertoire profiling was used in the study to track responses to a trivalent subunit inactivated influenza vaccine.

Library construction relied on RT-PCR. The instrument given in TCRdb is Illumina HiSeq 2500. The raw public reads went through TCRdb reprocessing: fastp at Q25, MiXCR clone calling, in-frame beta chains kept. All rows with the same CDR3 protein become a single entry with the most common DNA and genes. Present in this sample are 500,000 or so distinct CDR3 sequences, approximately 10% of which were seen just once. The ten largest account for approximately 12% of the sample. In the germline V gene, CDR1 corresponds to SGHRS and CDR2 to YFSETQ. Including the terminal cysteine and phenylalanine, the CDR3 comprises 16 residues. Here the CDR3 DNA is all that survives: 48 bases in frame from base 1. Trimming removed 5 bases from V and 2 bases from J, leaving 16 bases between the germline ends. Interpreted using the paper, the time point label stands for: more than 35 days after influenza vaccine administration.

With respect to this clonotype: This clone's antigen is unknown. Base qualities are not at hand, and no much larger clone is one base apart.

The paper's findings and limits, for the study overall: According to the authors, only a limited number of new T cells may be recruited by each seasonal influenza vaccination.

Sample: PBMCs from blood, taken 35 to 45 days after vaccination. This TCR derives from a man aged 45-60 years who received an inactivated influenza vaccine. Donor details come from another sample of the same person, matched by shared clones. The chain couples TRBV5-1 to TRBJ2-2; the D gene is perhaps TRBD1, on 6 matching bases. CDR3 protein: CASSPQTGANTGELFF. The sequenced DNA is TGCGCCAGCAGTCCCCAGACAGGAGCCAACACCGGGGAGCTGTTTTTT. Outside the CDR3, residues come from the reference TRBV5-1 and TRBJ2-2 proteins, so the full variable domain is: KAGVTQTPRYLIKTRGQQVTLSCSPISGHRSVSWYQQTPGQGLQFLFEYFSETQRNKGNFPGRFSGRQFSNSRSEMNVSTLELGDSALYLCASSPQTGANTGELFFGEGSRLTVL.